The 20 T cell receptor beta chains below all came from one sample that was sequenced in a study of cytomegalovirus exposure and HLA in healthy donors. Sequencing used immunoSEQ multiplex PCR; TCRdb keeps in-frame clones, though not all of them. The data contain approximately 120,000 clones, approximately 94% of them seen just once; the ten biggest clones take up around 1.3%. Sequencing input: PBMCs. These receptor sequences come from a woman younger than 30 in good health and CMV-seronegative.

The chain couples TRBV5-5 to TRBJ1-2, with TRBD1 matching over 9 bases. This CDR3 has 16 amino acids. Germline V lookup: CDR1 SGHKS, CDR2 YYEKEE (reference sequence). J gave up 2 bases and V 6 bases, and 11 bases lay outside the gene matches. CDR3: CASTNTLGQGNYGYTF. CDR3 bases: TGTGCCAGCACCAACACCCTAGGACAGGGGAACTATGGCTACACCTTC.

V usage is TRBV10-1 and J usage is TRBJ1-1, with D possibly being TRBD1 (6 bases). V was shortened by 8 bases and J by 0 bases, with 10 bases between the two germline ends. This CDR3 contains 13 residues. Germline values: CDR1 WNHNN, CDR2 SYGVQD (reference sequence). The chain's CDR3 is CASRQALNTEAFF. As DNA, the CDR3 is TGCGCCAGCCGACAGGCCCTGAACACTGAAGCTTTCTTT.

The V and J genes are TRBV27 and TRBJ2-3; D might be TRBD1 (7 bases). V was shortened by 11 bases and J by 2 bases, with 23 bases between the two germline ends. Germline loops: CDR1 MNHEY, CDR2 SMNVEV (reference sequence). The CDR3 totals 16 residues. CDR3 region: CAGTNGGQMSTDTQYF. For the CDR3, the DNA is TGTGCCGGCACAAACGGGGGACAGATGTCCACAGATACGCAGTATTTT.

The chain couples TRBV21-1 to TRBJ2-7; no DNA check was done on the table's D call, TRBD2. TRBV21-1 is given as a pseudogene. CDR3 length equals 11 residues. CDR3 sequence: CASSKAREQYF. CDR3 DNA sequence: TGTGCCAGCAGCAAAGCGCGGGAGCAGTACTTC.

The rearrangement links TRBV6-1 to TRBJ2-7, with TRBD2 identical over 7 bases. The CDR3 spans 15 residues. V shed 3 bases, J shed 2 bases, and the junction held 7 bases outside the gene matches. Looked up from germline, CDR1 is MNHNS and CDR2 is SASEGT. The CDR3 bases are TGTGCCAGCAGTGATATGCGGGGGATTACCTACGAGCAGTACTTC. Translation: CASSDMRGITYEQYF.

The chain combines TRBV9 with TRBJ1-3; D gene unclear. CDR1 and CDR2 (germline): SGDLS, YYNGEE. V was cut by 0 bases and J by 0 bases, with 10 bases left in between. CDR3 length equals 16 residues. DNA of the CDR3: TGTGCCAGCAGCGTAGATCGGGTTAGCTCTGGAAACACCATATATTTT. Protein product: CASSVDRVSSGNTIYF. The variable domain in full, with the rest retrieved from reference TRBV9 and TRBJ1-3, is DSGVTQTPKHLITATGQRVTLRCSPRSGDLSVYWYQQSLDQGLQFLIQYYNGEERAKGNILERFSAQQFPDLHSELNLSSLELGDSALYFCASSVDRVSSGNTIYFGEGSWLTVV.

The rearrangement uses TRBV5-4 and TRBJ2-2; 7 bases are shared with TRBD2. This CDR3 is 15 amino acids long. Germline trimming cut 0 bases from V and 6 bases from J; bases unmatched to any gene: 5. Germline V gene sequence: CDR1 SGHNT, CDR2 YYREEE (reference sequence). The CDR3 bases are TGTGCCAGCAGCTTGGGCGCGGGAGCCTCCGGGGAGCTGTTTTTT. Encoded protein: CASSLGAGASGELFF.

The V and J genes are TRBV30 and TRBJ2-3; 8 bases are a match to TRBD1. CDR1 is GTSNPN and CDR2 is SVGIG in the germline V gene (reference sequence). V shed 2 bases and J 1 base; nucleotides not matched to a gene: 5. CDR3 length equals 15 residues. The CDR3: CAWSLGQGGTDTQYF. Here the CDR3 DNA reads TGTGCCTGGAGTTTAGGACAGGGAGGCACAGATACGCAGTATTTT.

The chain recombines TRBV27 with TRBJ1-2; no reliable D call. The CDR3 loop spans 14 amino acids. Germline CDR1 MNHEY, CDR2 SMNVEV (reference sequence). Trimming took off 6 bases at V and 4 bases at J, with 15 bases between the two ends. CDR3 DNA sequence: TGTGCCAGCAGCCAAAACAGTGGAATCTATGGCTACACCTTC. It translates to CASSQNSGIYGYTF.

The rearrangement joins TRBV6-1 to TRBJ1-3; 9 positions agree with TRBD1. Germline CDR1 reads MNHNS; CDR2 reads SASEGT. CDR3 length equals 15 residues. The V segment lost 3 bases and the J segment 2 bases; nucleotides outside the gene matches: 2. The CDR3 DNA reads TGTGCCAGCAGTGACCGGACAGGGGCTGGAAACACCATATATTTT. This encodes CASSDRTGAGNTIYF.

The chain carries TRBV27 and TRBJ1-1; 7 bases agree with TRBD1. Germline lookup yields CDR1 MNHEY and CDR2 SMNVEV (reference sequence). V trimming: 6 bases; J trimming: 5 bases; junction bases outside the gene matches: 9. The CDR3 length is 14 residues. CDR3 sequence (DNA): TGTGCCAGCAGCTATGACAGGGTGCGGACTGAAGCTTTCTTT. Translating it yields CASSYDRVRTEAFF.

This chain uses TRBV5-1 with TRBJ1-5; 9 bases align to TRBD1. Trimming removed 4 bases from V and 9 bases from J; junction bases left unmatched: 8. Germline loops: CDR1 SGHRS, CDR2 YFSETQ. CDR3 size: 14 residues. DNA of the CDR3: TGCGCCAGCAGCCTCGGACAGGGGCGGGCGCCCCAGCATTTT. This translates into CASSLGQGRAPQHF.

The rearrangement joins TRBV5-6 to TRBJ1-1; D uncertain. Germline V lookup: CDR1 SGHDT, CDR2 YYEEEE. The CDR3 totals 11 residues. V lost 4 bases, J lost 5 bases, and 6 bases lay in between. This CDR3 is CASSVRTEAFF. Here the CDR3 DNA reads TGTGCCAGCAGCGTCAGGACTGAAGCTTTCTTT. The full variable domain, its missing parts supplied by reference TRBV5-6 and TRBJ1-1, is DAGVTQSPTHLIKTRGQQVTLRCSPKSGHDTVSWYQQALGQGPQFIFQYYEEEERQRGNFPDRFSGHQFPNYSSELNVNALLLGDSALYLCASSVRTEAFFGQGTRLTVV.

This sequence joins TRBV28 and TRBJ2-1; TRBD2 matches 13 bases. V was clipped by 6 bases and J by 1 base; unmatched bases: 6. This CDR3 has 17 amino acids. CDR1 is MDHEN and CDR2 is SYDVKM in the germline V gene. The CDR3 is CASSRGTSGTSYNEQFF. CDR3 bases: TGTGCCAGCAGCCGCGGGACTAGCGGGACTTCCTACAATGAGCAGTTCTTC.

The CDR3 nucleotides are TGTGCCTGGAGCGGGACAGGTTCTTCAGCCTACGAGCAGTACTTC. Its translation: CAWSGTGSSAYEQYF. This chain joins TRBV30 and TRBJ2-7, with 8 bases identical to TRBD1. V was clipped by 3 bases and J by 2 bases; unmatched bases: 9. The length of the CDR3 is 15 residues. Germline CDR1 reads GTSNPN; CDR2 reads SVGIG (reference sequence).

In this sample, this clone turned up once. The rearrangement uses TRBV9 and TRBJ2-3; 12 nucleotides line up with TRBD2. The CDR3 length is 15 residues. The V gene end was trimmed by 3 bases and the J gene end by 2 bases; junction bases not matched to a gene: 1. Germline values: CDR1 SGDLS, CDR2 YYNGEE. The CDR3 DNA reads as TGTGCCAGCAGCGGACTAGCGGGGGACACAGATACGCAGTATTTT. It encodes CASSGLAGDTDTQYF.

The CDR3 DNA follows: TGTGCCAGCAATTTTGACAGTACCAATCAGCCCCAGCATTTT. Translated: CASNFDSTNQPQHF. The V and J genes are TRBV2 and TRBJ1-5, with a tentative D call TRBD1 (5 bases). Germline-derived CDR1 and CDR2 are SNHLY and FYNNEI. V was pared by 7 bases and J by 3 bases, with 13 bases between. The CDR3 extends over 14 amino acids.

This clone appeared once. This chain joins TRBV25-1 and TRBJ2-3; a weak D match, TRBD2 (5 bases). Germline lookup yields CDR1 MGHDK and CDR2 SYGVNS. V lost 3 bases, J lost 1 base, and 17 bases lay in between. The CDR3 consists of 17 residues. DNA of the CDR3: TGTGCCAGCAGTGATTCTCAAGGGAGACTCGGCACAGATACGCAGTATTTT. Its translation: CASSDSQGRLGTDTQYF.

The chain links TRBV28 to TRBJ2-1; 10 positions agree with TRBD2. Germline CDR1 and CDR2: MDHEN and SYDVKM. The J segment lost 4 bases and the V segment lost 10 bases, leaving 16 bases of the junction unmatched. There are 17 residues in the CDR3. The CDR3 here is CAIRGRAGTSVYNEQFF. Written as DNA, the CDR3 is TGTGCCATCCGTGGACGGGCCGGGACTAGCGTTTACAATGAGCAGTTCTTC.

The chain joins TRBV2 to TRBJ2-3; the match to TRBD2 covers 11 bases. The CDR3 is 16 amino acids. Germline V gene lookup returns CDR1 SNHLY and CDR2 FYNNEI. Trimming took 5 bases from V and 3 from J; bases not matched to a gene: 7. In DNA form, the CDR3 reads TGTGCCAGCAGTCTAGTAGCGGGGGGGAATACAGATACGCAGTATTTT. Protein sequence: CASSLVAGGNTDTQYF.